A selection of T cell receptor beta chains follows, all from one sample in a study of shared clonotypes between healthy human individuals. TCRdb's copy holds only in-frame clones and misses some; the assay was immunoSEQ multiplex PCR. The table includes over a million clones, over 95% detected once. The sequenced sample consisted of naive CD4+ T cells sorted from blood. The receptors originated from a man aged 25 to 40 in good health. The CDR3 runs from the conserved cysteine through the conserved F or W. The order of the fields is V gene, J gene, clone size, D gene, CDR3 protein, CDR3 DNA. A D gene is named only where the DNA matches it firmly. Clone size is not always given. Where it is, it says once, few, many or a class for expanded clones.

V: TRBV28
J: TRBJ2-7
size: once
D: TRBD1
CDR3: CASSPQGAAYEQYF
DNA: TGTGCCAGCAGTCCCCAGGGGGCTGCCTACGAGCAGTACTTC

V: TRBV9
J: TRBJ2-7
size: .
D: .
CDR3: CASSVGTNPYEQYF
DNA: TGTGCCAGCAGCGTAGGAACGAACCCCTACGAGCAGTACTTC

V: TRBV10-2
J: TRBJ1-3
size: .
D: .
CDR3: CASSDSGGGNTIYF
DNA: TGCGCCAGCAGTGATTCGGGGGGCGGAAACACCATATATTTT

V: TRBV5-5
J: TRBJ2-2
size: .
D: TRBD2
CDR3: CASSSTGGSRPSGRTGELFF
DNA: TGTGCCAGCAGCTCTACAGGGGGGTCCCGACCTAGCGGGAGGACCGGGGAGCTGTTTTTT

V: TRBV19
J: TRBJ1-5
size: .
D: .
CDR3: CASSWRGGNQPQHF
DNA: TGTGCCAGTAGTTGGAGGGGAGGCAATCAGCCCCAGCATTTT

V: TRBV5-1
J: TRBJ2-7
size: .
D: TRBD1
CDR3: CASSPQGRGRAEYGQYF
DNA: TGCGCCAGCAGCCCACAGGGGAGAGGTCGTGCGGAATACGGGCAGTACTTC

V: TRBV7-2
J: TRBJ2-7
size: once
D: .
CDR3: CASSQQGYEQYF
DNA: TGTGCCAGCAGCCAACAGGGCTACGAGCAGTACTTC

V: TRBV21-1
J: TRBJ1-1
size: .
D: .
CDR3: CASSKERTVRSNTEAFF
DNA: TGTGCCAGCAGCAAAGAGAGGACCGTCAGGAGTAACACTGAAGCTTTCTTT

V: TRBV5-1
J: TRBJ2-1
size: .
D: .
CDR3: CASSLASGKLDEQFF
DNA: TGCGCCAGCAGCTTGGCCTCGGGGAAGTTAGATGAGCAGTTCTTC

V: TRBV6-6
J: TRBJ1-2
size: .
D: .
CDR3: CASSQTTVGYTF
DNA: TGTGCCAGCAGTCAAACGACAGTCGGCTACACCTTC

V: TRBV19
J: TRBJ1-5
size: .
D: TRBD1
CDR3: CASSRQGYGQPQHF
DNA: TGTGCCAGTAGTAGACAGGGGTACGGTCAGCCCCAGCATTTT

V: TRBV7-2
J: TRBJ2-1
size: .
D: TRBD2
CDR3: CASSLARLAGNEQFF
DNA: TGTGCCAGCAGCTTAGCTCGTCTAGCGGGCAATGAGCAGTTCTTC

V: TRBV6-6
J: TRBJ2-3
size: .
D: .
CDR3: CASSPPGQSTDTQYF
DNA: TGTGCCAGCAGCCCCCCCGGACAGAGCACAGATACGCAGTATTTT

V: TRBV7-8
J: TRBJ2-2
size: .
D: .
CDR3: CASSPGTTNTGELFF
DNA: TGTGCCAGCAGCCCCGGGACAACGAACACCGGGGAGCTGTTTTTT

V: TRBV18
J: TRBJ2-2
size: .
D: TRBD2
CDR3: CASSPKLAGEEELFF
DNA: TGTGCCAGCTCACCGAAACTAGCGGGAGAGGAGGAGCTGTTTTTT

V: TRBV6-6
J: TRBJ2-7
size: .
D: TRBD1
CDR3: CASKKTGTGGEQYF
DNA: TGTGCCAGCAAAAAGACGGGGACAGGGGGCGAGCAGTACTTC

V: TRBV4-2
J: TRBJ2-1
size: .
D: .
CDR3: CASSQDVRAGNYNEQFF
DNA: TGTGCCAGCAGCCAAGATGTCAGAGCGGGCAACTACAATGAGCAGTTCTTC

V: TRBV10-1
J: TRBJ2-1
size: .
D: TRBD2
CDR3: CASWFLGLAGYNEQFF
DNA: TGCGCCAGCTGGTTCCTTGGACTAGCGGGATACAATGAGCAGTTCTTC

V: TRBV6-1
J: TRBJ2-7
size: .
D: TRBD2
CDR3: CASSRTAGGEYEQYF
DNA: TGTGCCAGCAGCCGGACGGCGGGAGGCGAATACGAGCAGTACTTC

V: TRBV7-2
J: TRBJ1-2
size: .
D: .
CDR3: CASSLAPGFNYGYTF
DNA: TGTGCCAGCAGCTTAGCCCCGGGATTTAACTATGGCTACACCTTC

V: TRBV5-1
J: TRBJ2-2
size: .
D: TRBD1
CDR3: CASSLALGQGRNTGELFF
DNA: TGCGCCAGCAGCTTGGCCCTTGGACAGGGGAGAAACACCGGGGAGCTGTTTTTT

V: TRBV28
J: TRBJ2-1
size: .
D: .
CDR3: CASRPTVHEQFF
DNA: TGTGCCAGCAGACCTACCGTTCATGAGCAGTTCTTC

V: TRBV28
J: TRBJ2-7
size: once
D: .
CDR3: CASPNTEYEQYF
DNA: TGTGCCAGCCCCAATACGGAGTACGAGCAGTACTTC

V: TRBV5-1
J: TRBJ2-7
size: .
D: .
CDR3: CASSPQQGGREQQYF
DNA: TGCGCCAGCAGCCCGCAACAGGGTGGACGGGAGCAGCAGTACTTC

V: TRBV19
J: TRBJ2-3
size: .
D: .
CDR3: CASSIAGSTDTQYF
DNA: TGTGCCAGTAGTATAGCGGGAAGCACAGATACGCAGTATTTT

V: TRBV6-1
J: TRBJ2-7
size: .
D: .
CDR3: CASSVAGSYEQYF
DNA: TGTGCCAGCAGCGTCGCGGGATCCTACGAGCAGTACTTC

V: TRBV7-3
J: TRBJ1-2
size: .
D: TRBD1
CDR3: CASSLDLWDRGRGYGYTF
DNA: TGTGCCAGCAGCTTAGATCTTTGGGACAGGGGGCGCGGATATGGCTACACCTTC

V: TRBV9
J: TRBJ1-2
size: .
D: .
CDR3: CASSVEKGNYGYTF
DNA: TGTGCCAGCAGCGTAGAAAAGGGGAACTATGGCTACACCTTC

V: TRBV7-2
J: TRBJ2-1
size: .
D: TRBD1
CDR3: CASSFRQGLGNEQFF
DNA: TGTGCCAGCAGCTTTAGACAGGGTCTCGGCAATGAGCAGTTCTTC

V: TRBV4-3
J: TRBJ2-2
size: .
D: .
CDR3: CASSQVSRSANTGELFF
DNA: TGCGCCAGCAGCCAAGTTTCGCGGTCCGCGAACACCGGGGAGCTGTTTTTT

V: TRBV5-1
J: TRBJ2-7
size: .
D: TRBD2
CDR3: CASTPAGGGYEQYF
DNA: TGCGCCAGCACCCCCGCGGGCGGGGGGTACGAGCAGTACTTC

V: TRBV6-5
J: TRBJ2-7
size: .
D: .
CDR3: CASSYTEGTYEQYF
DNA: TGTGCCAGCAGTTACACGGAGGGTACCTACGAGCAGTACTTC

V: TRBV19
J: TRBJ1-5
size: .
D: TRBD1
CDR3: CASKGSPGTGLENQPQHF
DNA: TGTGCCAGTAAGGGAAGTCCCGGGACAGGGTTGGAGAATCAGCCCCAGCATTTT

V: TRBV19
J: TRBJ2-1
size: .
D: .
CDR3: CASSLNERRSRYEQFF
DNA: TGTGCCAGTAGTTTGAACGAGCGAAGGAGCCGGTATGAGCAGTTCTTC

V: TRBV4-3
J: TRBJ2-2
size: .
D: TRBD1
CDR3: CASSHYDRGNGELFF
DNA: TGCGCCAGCAGCCACTATGACAGGGGAAACGGGGAGCTGTTTTTT

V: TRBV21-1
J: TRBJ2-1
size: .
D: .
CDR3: CASKQRFLGYNEQFF
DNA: TGTGCCAGCAAGCAAAGGTTTCTAGGGTACAATGAGCAGTTCTTC

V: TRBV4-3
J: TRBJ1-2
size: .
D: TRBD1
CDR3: CASSQRQGAGGYTF
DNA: TGCGCCAGCAGCCAGCGACAGGGGGCGGGTGGCTACACCTTC

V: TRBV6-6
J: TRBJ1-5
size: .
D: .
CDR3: CASSRVKSQPQHF
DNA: TGTGCCAGCAGTCGCGTGAAATCGCAGCCCCAGCATTTT

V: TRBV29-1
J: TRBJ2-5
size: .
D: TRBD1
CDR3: CSHTLGPGQGEETQYF
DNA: TGCAGCCATACCCTAGGCCCGGGACAGGGAGAAGAGACCCAGTACTTC

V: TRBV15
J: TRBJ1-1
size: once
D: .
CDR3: CATSRGIMKNTEAFF
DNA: TGTGCCACCAGCAGAGGAATAATGAAGAACACTGAAGCTTTCTTT